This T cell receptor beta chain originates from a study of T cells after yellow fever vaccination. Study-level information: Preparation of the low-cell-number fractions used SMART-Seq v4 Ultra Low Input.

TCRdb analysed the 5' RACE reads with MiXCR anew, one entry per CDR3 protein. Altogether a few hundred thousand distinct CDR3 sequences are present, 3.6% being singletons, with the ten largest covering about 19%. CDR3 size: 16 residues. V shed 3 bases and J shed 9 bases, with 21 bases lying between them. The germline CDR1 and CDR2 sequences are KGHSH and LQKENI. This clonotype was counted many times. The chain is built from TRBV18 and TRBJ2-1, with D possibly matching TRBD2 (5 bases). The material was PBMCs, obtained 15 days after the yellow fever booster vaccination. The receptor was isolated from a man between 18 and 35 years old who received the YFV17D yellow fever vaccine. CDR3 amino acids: CASSPRAGQITGEQFF. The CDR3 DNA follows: TGTGCCAGCTCACCCCGGGCGGGTCAAATCACCGGTGAGCAGTTCTTC. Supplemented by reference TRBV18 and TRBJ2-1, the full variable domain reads NAGVMQNPRHLVRRRGQEARLRCSPMKGHSHVYWYRQLPEEGLKFMVYLQKENIIDESGMPKERFSAEFPKEGPSILRIQQVVRGDSAAYFCASSPRAGQITGEQFFGPGTRLTVL.